Below are 18 T cell receptor beta chains sequenced from a single sample in a study of blood T cell repertoires in COVID-19. Generated by immunoSEQ multiplex PCR, the TCRdb table keeps only in-frame clones and is missing some. The sample includes 70,000 to 95,000 clones, 85% of them seen just once. Input material: peripheral blood. The receptor set was obtained from a woman in her seventies with active or convalescent COVID-19.

The rearrangement links TRBV12-3 or TRBV12-4 to TRBJ1-1; D not certain. The CDR3 is made up of 13 amino acids. Trimming left V 6 bases short and J 1 base short, with 9 bases between. The DNA of the CDR3 is TGTGCCAGCAGGCCCTCGGGGAACACTGAAGCTTTCTTT. The encoded protein is CASRPSGNTEAFF.

CDR3 region: CASSRRQPGEYPTFTADTQYF. As DNA, the CDR3 is TGTGCCAGCAGTCGGAGACAACCGGGGGAATATCCGACCTTTACAGCAGATACGCAGTATTTT. The genes are TRBV27 and TRBJ2-3, with D perhaps matching TRBD2 (6 bases). CDR1 and CDR2 from the germline V gene are MNHEY and SMNVEV (reference sequence). Trimming pared 5 bases from V and 4 bases from J, leaving 34 bases between. The CDR3 totals 21 residues.

This clone was seen a few times. V is TRBV5-1 and J is TRBJ2-2; a possible D gene is TRBD2 (5 bases). The V end was cut by 4 bases, the J end by 6 bases, with 10 bases between. The CDR3 runs 13 residues. CDR1 SGHRS and CDR2 YFSETQ come from the germline V gene. DNA of the CDR3: TGCGCCAGCAGCCAGATAGCGTCCGGGGAGCTGTTTTTT. Protein: CASSQIASGELFF.

The chain combines TRBV25-1 with TRBJ2-1; perhaps TRBD1 as D (5 bases). The CDR3 contains 14 residues. Germline CDR1 is MGHDK and CDR2 is SYGVNS. With 5 bases removed from V and 5 bases from J, the gap between germline ends came to 13 bases. The CDR3 DNA is TGTGCCAGCAGTAGGACACAGGATAACAATGAGCAGTTCTTC. Protein product: CASSRTQDNNEQFF.

The chain employs TRBV29-1 and TRBJ2-3, with 12 bases that match TRBD2. The J segment lost 2 bases and the V segment lost 6 bases, leaving 6 bases of the junction unmatched. CDR1 and CDR2 (germline): SQVTM, ANQGSEA. This CDR3 has 15 residues. The CDR3: CSVPGLAGTTDTQYF. The CDR3 DNA follows: TGCAGCGTCCCCGGACTAGCGGGGACCACAGATACGCAGTATTTT.

This clone occurred a few times. The chain is built from TRBV5-4 and TRBJ1-2, with D tentatively TRBD1 (6 bases). Germline CDR1 and CDR2: SGHNT and YYREEE (reference sequence). This CDR3 contains 14 residues. V was clipped by 5 bases and J by 0 bases, with 11 bases between them. This CDR3 is CASSGGEPNYGYTF. The CDR3 DNA follows: TGTGCCAGCAGTGGGGGCGAGCCTAACTATGGCTACACCTTC.

The V call is TRBV28, the J call TRBJ2-4; TRBD1 aligns across 7 bases. The CDR3 extends over 14 amino acids. The V gene end was trimmed by 3 bases and the J gene end by 6 bases; junction bases not matched to a gene: 5. Germline V gene data show CDR1 as MDHEN and CDR2 as SYDVKM. The CDR3: CASSLSTGVNIQYF. CDR3 in DNA: TGTGCCAGCAGTTTGTCCACAGGGGTAAACATTCAGTACTTC.

The chain couples TRBV5-1 to TRBJ2-5; a possible D gene is TRBD2 (6 bases). CDR3 size: 15 residues. Trimming pared 1 base from V and 5 bases from J, leaving 15 bases between. In germline, CDR1 is SGHRS, CDR2 YFSETQ. The CDR3 nucleotides read TGCGCCAGCAGCTTGTCTGGGGCGGGAAGCGAGACCCAGTACTTC. The encoded protein is CASSLSGAGSETQYF.

The rearrangement joins TRBV3-1 (or the pseudogene TRBV3-2) to TRBJ1-1; 10 bases are a match to TRBD1. With 2 bases clipped from V and 4 bases from J, the junction kept 4 bases outside the gene matches. Germline CDR1 is LGHDT and CDR2 is YNNKEL (reference sequence). The CDR3 is 15 amino acids. Written as DNA, the CDR3 is TGTGCCAGCAGCCAATCTCGGACAGGGGGCACTGAAGCTTTCTTT. It translates to CASSQSRTGGTEAFF.

The J gene is TRBJ1-1, the V gene TRBV5-1, with 8 bases identical to TRBD1. CDR3 length equals 15 residues. Germline V gene sequence: CDR1 SGHRS, CDR2 YFSETQ. Trimming cost V 3 bases and J 1 base; bases outside gene matches: 5. The CDR3 DNA reads TGCGCCAGCAGCTCTGGGACAGGAGAGAACACTGAAGCTTTCTTT. This codes for CASSSGTGENTEAFF.

The J gene is TRBJ2-7, the V gene TRBV4-2, with D possibly being TRBD2 (6 bases). The V end lost 1 base, the J end lost 6 bases, and 13 bases lay between the germline ends. This CDR3 comprises 14 residues. The V gene's germline CDR1 is LGHNA and CDR2 YNFKEQ. In nucleotides, the CDR3 is TGTGCCAGCAGCCAAGCCCTAGTGGAGGGCGAGCAGTACTTC. This translates into CASSQALVEGEQYF.

This clone was recorded a few times. In DNA, the CDR3 is TGTGCCAGCAACCCTACCGGATTAGAGGGACAGCCCCAGCATTTT. Its protein product is CASNPTGLEGQPQHF. V gene TRBV9 combines with J gene TRBJ1-5; D unclear. Trimming pared 6 bases from V and 7 bases from J, leaving 20 bases between. Germline V CDR1 and CDR2: SGDLS, YYNGEE. There are 15 residues in the CDR3.

This chain uses TRBV5-4 with TRBJ2-3; TRBD2 agrees at 7 bases. J was trimmed by 2 bases and V by 5 bases; bases with no gene match: 8. Germline V gene sequence: CDR1 SGHNT, CDR2 YYREEE (reference sequence). CDR3 length: 15 residues. CDR3 residues: CASRTGLTFTDTQYF. Written as DNA, the CDR3 is TGTGCCAGCAGAACGGGACTAACGTTCACAGATACGCAGTATTTT.

A few counts support this clone. The J gene is TRBJ2-5, the V gene TRBV5-1, with D possibly matching TRBD1 (6 bases). V was clipped by 5 bases and J by 5 bases, with 13 bases between them. Per germline, CDR1 SGHRS and CDR2 YFSETQ. The CDR3 runs to 13 residues. The CDR3 sequence: CASRRQERETQYF. Written as DNA, the CDR3 is TGCGCCAGCAGGCGACAGGAAAGGGAGACCCAGTACTTC.

V and J are TRBV4-1 and TRBJ2-3; maybe TRBD1 (5 bases). Looked up from germline, CDR1 is MGHRA and CDR2 is YSYEKL. This CDR3 spans 16 amino acids. Trimming shortened V by 0 bases and J by 0 bases, and 10 bases separated the two germline ends. The CDR3 loop reads CASSQELTASTDTQYF. The CDR3 nucleotides read TGCGCCAGCAGCCAAGAACTGACAGCTAGCACAGATACGCAGTATTTT.

V and J are TRBV6-6 and TRBJ2-7; 7 bases agree with TRBD2. Per germline, CDR1 MNHNY and CDR2 SVGAGI (reference sequence). The V segment lost 6 bases and the J segment 2 bases; nucleotides outside the gene matches: 10. This CDR3 is built from 15 residues. The CDR3 sequence is CASRVRLGTTYEQYF. CDR3 DNA: TGTGCCAGCAGAGTCCGGTTGGGGACTACCTACGAGCAGTACTTC.

The CDR3 protein is CASSYWTGNYGYTF. CDR3 bases: TGTGCCAGCAGCTACTGGACAGGGAACTATGGCTACACCTTC. The chain links TRBV5-6 to TRBJ1-2; 8 bases are shared with TRBD1. Germline CDR1 is SGHDT and CDR2 is YYEEEE. V lost 3 bases, J lost 2 bases, and 3 bases stayed unmatched. The CDR3 has 14 residues.

J is TRBJ1-1 and V is TRBV5-1; 8 nucleotides agree with TRBD1. CDR1 is SGHRS, CDR2 YFSETQ, per germline. The ends lost 3 bases at V and 0 bases at J; junction bases unmatched: 4. The CDR3 has 15 residues. The CDR3 coding sequence is TGCGCCAGCAGCTCCCTGGGACAGGTGAACACTGAAGCTTTCTTT. Translated, it gives CASSSLGQVNTEAFF. Combining the CDR3 with reference TRBV5-1 and TRBJ1-1 gives the whole variable domain KAGVTQTPRYLIKTRGQQVTLSCSPISGHRSVSWYQQTPGQGLQFLFEYFSETQRNKGNFPGRFSGRQFSNSRSEMNVSTLELGDSALYLCASSSLGQVNTEAFFGQGTRLTVV.